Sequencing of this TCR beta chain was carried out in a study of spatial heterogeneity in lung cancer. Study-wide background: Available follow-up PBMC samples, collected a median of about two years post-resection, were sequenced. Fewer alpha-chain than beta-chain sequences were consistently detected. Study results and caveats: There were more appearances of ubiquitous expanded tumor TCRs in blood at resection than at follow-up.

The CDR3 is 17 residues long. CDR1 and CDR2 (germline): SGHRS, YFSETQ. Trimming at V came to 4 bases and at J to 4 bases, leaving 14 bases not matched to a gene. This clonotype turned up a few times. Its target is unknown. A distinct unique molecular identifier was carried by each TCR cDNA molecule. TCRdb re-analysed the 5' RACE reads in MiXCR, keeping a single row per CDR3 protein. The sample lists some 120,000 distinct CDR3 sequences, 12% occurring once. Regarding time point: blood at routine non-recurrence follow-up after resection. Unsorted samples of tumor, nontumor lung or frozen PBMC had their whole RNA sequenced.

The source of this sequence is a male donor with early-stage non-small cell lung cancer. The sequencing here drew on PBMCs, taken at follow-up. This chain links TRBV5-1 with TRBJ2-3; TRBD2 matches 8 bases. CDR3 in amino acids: CASSATPRGGPSDTQYF. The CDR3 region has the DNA TGCGCCAGCAGCGCCACTCCCCGCGGGGGGCCTTCAGATACGCAGTATTTT.